This entry describes one T cell receptor beta chain. TCRdb's table, derived via immunoSEQ multiplex PCR, lists solely in-frame clones and lacks some. The data contain nearly 2 million clones, about 94% of them singletons. This entry belongs to a study of shared clonotypes between healthy human individuals. Naive CD8 cells were CD45RO-negative, positively selected for CCR7, excluding terminally differentiated effector memory CD45RA+ cells. Germline V gene data show CDR1 as SEHNR and CDR2 as FQNEAQ (reference sequence). Trimming at V came to 5 bases and at J to 6 bases, leaving 7 bases not matched to a gene. The CDR3 has 13 residues.

The sequencing sample was made of naive CD8+ T cells sorted from blood. This receptor was taken from a man younger than 35 in good health. The rearrangement links TRBV7-9 to TRBJ2-7; 7 bases match TRBD2. The chain's CDR3 is CASSPAGGTEQYF. For the CDR3, the DNA is TGTGCCAGCAGCCCCGCCGGGGGGACCGAGCAGTACTTC.